This T cell receptor (beta chain) comes out of a study of identical twins. From the 5' RACE reads, TCRdb called clonotypes with MiXCR, one entry per CDR3 protein. This table has roughly 230,000 distinct CDR3 sequences, about 8.3% appearing once. Comment on this clonotype: Its target is not known.

General study points: A lower insertion count was a feature of abundant cord blood beta clonotypes, with no such feature in memory repertoires. Excess twin sharing in beta out-of-frame sequences was weaker.

Germline lookup yields CDR1 LGHDT and CDR2 YNNKEL (reference sequence). The CDR3 covers 20 residues. Trimming removed 1 base at V and 1 base at J, with 24 bases between. The sample was also linked to a second study, of yellow fever vaccine responses in identical twins. As reported in that work: Among the twins, the vaccine T cell response reportedly seemed partly convergent and partly personalized.

The gene calls are TRBV3-1 and TRBJ2-3, with D perhaps being TRBD1 or TRBD2 (5 bases each). Sequenced material: CD8+ T cells sorted from blood. The origin of this receptor is a young woman in good health. The CDR3 sequence is CASSQGGKKNSKLGTDTQYF. CDR3 DNA: TGTGCCAGCAGCCAAGGGGGGAAGAAGAACAGTAAGCTGGGCACAGATACGCAGTATTTT.